This T cell receptor beta chain was sequenced in a study of shared clonotypes between healthy human individuals. The CDR3 consists of 16 residues. The V gene end was trimmed by 4 bases and the J gene end by 0 bases; junction bases not matched to a gene: 7. Germline CDR1 and CDR2: SGHTS and YDEGEE. This table comes from immunoSEQ multiplex PCR, and its TCRdb copy is limited to in-frame clones, with some not included. Of around 2.5 million clones in the sample, roughly 93% are singletons; the top ten hold approximately 0.36%. The genes are TRBV5-8 and TRBJ2-5; 9 nucleotides match TRBD1. The receptor comes from a man aged 18 to 30 in good health. Some clones in this sample may be carry-over from other donors' samples. Sequencing used naive CD4+ T cells from PBMCs. Subset described: CD45RA+ positively selected. The CDR3 is CASSTGTGNHQETQYF. The CDR3 nucleotides read TGTGCCAGCAGCACGGGGACAGGGAACCACCAAGAGACCCAGTACTTC.